The text below deals with one T cell receptor (beta chain). Its antigen is still unknown. There are no base qualities to consult, and no much larger clone falls within one base. The CDR3 regions of human TCRbeta chains were subjected to immunosequencing. On the study's bioinformatics: TCRs in the repertoires were compared against a reference library of SARS-CoV-2-specific TCRs that had been generated with the MIRA antigen-specificity platform. Breadth was defined as the fraction of unique TCRs that were SARS-CoV-2-associated. Depth was defined as the fraction of total T cells that were SARS-CoV-2-associated. Using the MIRA data, each spike-specific TCR was assigned both to the spike region to which the TCR was reactive and to a CD4 or CD8 class. Log10-transformed breadth and depth values were compared by one-way ANOVA with Sidak's multiple comparisons tests. Not all clones reach the TCRdb copy of this immuneACCESS table, which keeps in-frame sequences only. Checked studies attribute under half of the gap to unresolved V genes and leave the rest unexplained. Clone size and V and J calls were adopted from that table, with D and trimming inferred from the DNA. Recorded for this sample are 72,000 or so clones; around 87% of them occurred a single time. The ten largest make up 24% of the sample.

This sample is part of a study of T cell responses to AZD1222 COVID-19 vaccine (dated by TCRdb to the early 2020s). Looking at the study overall: Because spike-specific TCR depth and breadth did not differ between the two schedules, AZD1222 recipients who got a second dose at roughly 4 weeks were pooled with those who got a second dose at roughly 12 weeks. TCR sequencing was performed for 230 to 250 trial participants, of whom around 210 were given two doses of AZD1222 and around 25 were given two doses of MenACWY control vaccine. Trial participants were enrolled by age into subgroups of 18-55, 56-69 and 70-plus years, and roughly 150, 30 and 60 TCR-sequenced participants, respectively, were included in these subgroups. General findings and caveats noted by the study authors: Spike-specific TCR breadth and depth rose significantly after two AZD1222 doses compared with day 0 and with MenACWY recipients. Reportedly, close to half of the unique spike-specific TCRs recognized epitopes lying outside the regions that are mutated in the B.1.351 and B.1.1.7 variants. Only a handful of AZD1222 recipients were SARS-CoV-2 seropositive at baseline, limiting conclusions about previously exposed vaccinees. The 56-69-year group was small, and its depth increase did not reach significance, likely because of low power. Vaccine-associated CD4 TCRs spanned the whole spike protein, with dominant responses in regions 160-218 and 743-854. Because no day 14 peak-response samples were available, repertoires were characterized only after the peak T cell response. Participants were mostly white British, with more females than males. The authors suggested clonal diversity may have been underestimated.

Taken with the paper, the label for time point translates to: baseline before first vaccination. Samples from vaccinated people were obtained from the UK trials COV001 and COV002, which included a single-blind randomized controlled phase 2/3 trial of AZD1222 (ChAdOx1 nCoV-19) in healthy adults. For TCRbeta chain sequencing, PBMC samples were collected from trial participants at day 0 and at day 28 after the second dose. Counted from cysteine to phenylalanine, this CDR3 has 15 amino acids. The sequence is cut down to CDR3 DNA, 45 bases in frame from base 1. CDR1 and CDR2 are drawn from the germline V gene (reference sequence): GTSNPN, SVGIG. V is pruned by 3 bases and J by 5 bases, leaving 13 bases of the junction without a gene match.

This clonotype was obtained from an adult in good health. The source material was peripheral blood, sampled on day 0 of AZD1222 vaccination. The chain is made from TRBV30 and TRBJ2-7; 7 bases in between match TRBD2. The encoded CDR3 is CAWRPLRGRVHEQYF. In nucleotide form, the sequence is TGTGCCTGGAGGCCCCTGAGAGGGAGGGTCCACGAGCAGTACTTC.